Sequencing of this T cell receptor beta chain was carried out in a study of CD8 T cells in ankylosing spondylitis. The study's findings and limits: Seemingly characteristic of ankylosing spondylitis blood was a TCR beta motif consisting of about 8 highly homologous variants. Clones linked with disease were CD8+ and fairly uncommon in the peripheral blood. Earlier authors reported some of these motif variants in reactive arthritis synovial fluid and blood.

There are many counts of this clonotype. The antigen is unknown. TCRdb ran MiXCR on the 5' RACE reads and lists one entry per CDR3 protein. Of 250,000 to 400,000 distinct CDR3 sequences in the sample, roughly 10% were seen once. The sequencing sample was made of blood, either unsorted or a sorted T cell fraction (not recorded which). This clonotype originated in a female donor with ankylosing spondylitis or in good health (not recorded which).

CDR3 sequence (DNA): TGTGCCAGCAGTCCCCGTACAGGAAACACCATATATTTT. Amino acid sequence: CASSPRTGNTIYF. J is TRBJ1-3 and V is TRBV27; D remains unclear. The germline V and J ends were trimmed by 5 bases and 4 bases, with 9 bases remaining between them. CDR1 MNHEY and CDR2 SMNVEV come from the germline V gene (reference sequence). The CDR3 is 13 residues long.